Sequencing of this T cell receptor beta chain was carried out in a study of human T cells and chemical hapten exposure. This clonotype has ten or more counts. TCRdb reprocessed the RACE reads with MiXCR, giving one entry per CDR3 protein. The sample lists 380,000 or so distinct CDR3 sequences, roughly 4.8% seen once, with approximately 2.1% in the top ten. The time point: patch test 1, 2 weeks after DPC sensitization. The treatment is: therapeutic diphenylcyclopropenone sensitization with weekly scalp DPC. Total RNA was isolated from unfractionated whole blood. The sample consisted of whole blood, taken in connection with sensitization to the hapten diphenylcyclopropenone (DPC). This clonotype originated in a woman aged 45-60 years with alopecia areata. Some clones in this sample may be carry-over from other donors' samples.

The CDR3 DNA sequence: TGCAGTGTCGCGGGAGGGACAGATACGCAGTATTTT. Protein product: CSVAGGTDTQYF. This chain uses TRBV20-1 with TRBJ2-3, with 9 bases matching TRBD2. Germline CDR1 DFQATT, CDR2 SNEGSKA (reference sequence). J was trimmed by 3 bases and V by 7 bases; bases with no gene match: 2. This CDR3 comprises 12 residues.